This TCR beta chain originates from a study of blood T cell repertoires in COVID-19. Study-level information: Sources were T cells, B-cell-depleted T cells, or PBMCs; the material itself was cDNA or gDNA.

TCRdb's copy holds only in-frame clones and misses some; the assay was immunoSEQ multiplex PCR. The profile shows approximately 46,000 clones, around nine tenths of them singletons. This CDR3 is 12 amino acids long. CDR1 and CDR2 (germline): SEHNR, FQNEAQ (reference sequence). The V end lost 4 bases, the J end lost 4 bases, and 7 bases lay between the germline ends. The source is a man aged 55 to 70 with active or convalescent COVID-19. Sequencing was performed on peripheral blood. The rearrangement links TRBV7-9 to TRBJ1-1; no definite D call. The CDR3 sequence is CASSWEGTEAFF. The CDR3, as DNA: TGTGCCAGCAGCTGGGAGGGCACTGAAGCTTTCTTT.